One sample yielded the 2 T cell receptor beta chains listed below, sequenced in a study of cytomegalovirus exposure and HLA in healthy donors. The PCR had 60 Vbeta and 13 Jbeta primers. Produced via immunoSEQ multiplex PCR; TCRdb's table is partial and in-frame only. The sample carries approximately 190,000 clones, around 84% recorded once. Sequencing was carried out using PBMCs. These receptors were collected from a young woman in good health and CMV-seronegative.

The chain links TRBV14 to TRBJ2-3, with D possibly TRBD1 on 6 matching bases. The V gene lost 2 bases and the J gene lost 0 bases, with 15 bases spanning the gap. Germline loops: CDR1 SGHDN, CDR2 FVKESK. This CDR3 is 17 amino acids long. The CDR3 loop is CASSQWVTGRSTDTQYF. CDR3 nucleotides: TGTGCCAGCAGCCAATGGGTGACAGGTCGAAGCACAGATACGCAGTATTTT.

The chain carries TRBV15 and TRBJ2-3; the D is unclear. This CDR3 is 14 amino acids long. Trimming left V 1 base short and J 1 base short, with 6 bases between. The germline V gene has CDR1 LNHNV and CDR2 YYDKDF (reference sequence). Here the CDR3 reads CATSRGERTDTQYF. As DNA, the CDR3 is TGTGCCACCAGCAGAGGCGAACGCACAGATACGCAGTATTTT.